The sequence of this T cell receptor (beta chain) was determined in a study of blood T cells in healthy people across ages. Combining a sample-barcoded 5' primer with a J-beta primer mix, a second PCR ran for 7 to 11 cycles. Each CDR3 protein gets one entry after TCRdb re-called the 5' RACE reads with MiXCR. The sample shows fewer than 900,000 distinct CDR3 sequences, 30% to 45% of them seen only once. The CDR3 contains 15 residues. CDR1 and CDR2 (germline): MNHEY, SVGAGI. As regards this clonotype: A junction end diverges from the germline sequence, so it may reflect a read error.

The sequenced material came from blood. The chain couples TRBV6-5 to TRBJ2-5, with D possibly being TRBD1 (6 bases). The TCR sequence derives from a man aged 18 to 35 in good health. This chain's CDR3 is CASSYYAGDQETQYF. The CDR3 bases are TGTGCCAGCAGCTACTATGCAGGGGACCAAGAGACCCAGTACTTC.